This T cell receptor beta chain was observed in a study of radiotherapy plus CTLA-4 blockade in lung cancer. Study in general: Objective responses were observed in 15% to 20% of patients, and disease control was achieved by roughly 29%.

Participants had chemo-refractory metastatic non-small-cell lung cancer and were treated with focal radiation plus ipilimumab CTLA-4 blockade. Clones were sequenced by immunoSEQ multiplex PCR, and TCRdb holds only the in-frame ones, with some missing. The sample comprises some 110,000 clones, just under 90% of which are singletons, and 5.5% to 7% rests with the top ten. Study results and caveats: In blood, tumor-derived TCR clones expanded after radiotherapy plus ipilimumab. Early clone dynamics of blood T cells, plus interferon-beta, reportedly predicted response best.

Details on this clone: Antigen specificity is unknown.

The TCR sequence derives from a human donor with non-small cell lung cancer that progressed on radiotherapy plus ipilimumab. Specimen: peripheral blood, collected from a patient treated with radiotherapy plus ipilimumab.

The chain's CDR3 is CASSRTSGGDTQYF. CDR3 DNA sequence: TGCGCCAGCAGCCGGACTAGCGGGGGCGATACGCAGTATTTT. V is TRBV5-1 and J is TRBJ2-3, with 13 nucleotides matching TRBD2. Germline-derived CDR1 and CDR2 are SGHRS and YFSETQ. The V gene end was trimmed by 4 bases and the J gene end by 6 bases; junction bases not matched to a gene: 2. The CDR3 has 14 amino acids.